Shown below are 4 T cell receptor beta chains from a single sample sequenced in a study of shared clonotypes between healthy human individuals. Repertoires were generated with immunoSEQ multiplex PCR, while TCRdb's copy carries only in-frame clones and drops some. The repertoire holds about a million clones, approximately 68% seen once, with about 1.5% in the top ten. The sample taken for sequencing was memory CD4+ T cells sorted from blood. Subset specified: CD45RA-negative fraction. Every receptor here comes from a man between 18 and 29 years old in good health.

This clone was seen only a few times. The rearrangement joins TRBV29-1 to TRBJ1-1, with 7 bases matching TRBD1. CDR1 SQVTM and CDR2 ANQGSEA come from the germline V gene. The length of the CDR3 is 14 residues. V lost 6 bases, J lost 1 base, and 8 bases stayed unmatched. CDR3 region: CSVHDRVSNTEAFF. Here the CDR3 DNA reads TGCAGCGTGCACGACAGGGTTTCGAACACTGAAGCTTTCTTT.

The J gene is TRBJ1-2, the V gene TRBV5-5; D call uncertain. Between the trimmed V and J ends, which lost 4 bases and 5 bases, there was a span of 15 bases. The CDR3 spans 14 residues. Germline V CDR1 and CDR2: SGHKS, YYEKEE (reference sequence). The CDR3 DNA sequence: TGTGCCAGCAGCCCGGCTGAAGGGAGTTATGGCTACACCTTC. Its translation is CASSPAEGSYGYTF.

A word on this clone: The same CDR3 also results from other DNA sequences found in this sample. This chain links TRBV19 with TRBJ2-4, with D perhaps being TRBD1 or TRBD2 (5 bases each). From germline, CDR1 is LNHDA and CDR2 SQIVND (reference sequence). The length of the CDR3 is 17 residues. Trimming removed 4 bases at V and 1 base at J, with 17 bases between. CDR3 nucleotides: TGTGCCAGTAGTACCCGTGGGGGAAGTGTGGCCAAAAACATTCAGTACTTC. Encoded protein: CASSTRGGSVAKNIQYF.

The chain has TRBV5-1 and TRBJ2-1; no definite D call. The germline V gene encodes CDR1 SGHRS and CDR2 YFSETQ. The V and J ends lost 4 bases and 6 bases respectively, with 17 bases between them. This CDR3 is built from 15 residues. CDR3 protein: CASSQAPRAPNEQFF. CDR3 sequence (DNA): TGCGCCAGCAGCCAAGCCCCCCGGGCACCCAATGAGCAGTTCTTC.